These 24 T cell receptor beta chains originate from one sample sequenced in a study of OX40 agonist ivuxolimab in advanced cancers. Only in-frame clones appear in the TCRdb table, and some are missing; sequencing was by immunoSEQ multiplex PCR. The table shows tens of thousands of clones, with roughly 83% occurring only once. The input for sequencing was CD4+ or CD8+ T cells sorted from blood, taken in a trial of the OX40 agonist ivuxolimab. The receptor set was obtained from an adult with an advanced solid tumor such as melanoma, head and neck, liver or kidney cancer.

The chain is built from TRBV15 and TRBJ1-1; D might be TRBD1 (5 bases). The CDR3 sequence is 18 residues long. CDR1 is LNHNV and CDR2 is YYDKDF in the germline V gene (reference sequence). With 0 bases removed from V and 1 base from J, the gap between germline ends came to 18 bases. The CDR3 region is CATSRDRLGEERNTEAFF. The CDR3 nucleotides are TGTGCCACCAGCAGAGATCGGTTGGGGGAGGAGAGGAACACTGAAGCTTTCTTT.

This clone was observed a few times. V gene TRBV2 combines with J gene TRBJ2-5; D gene ambiguous. Germline V CDR1 and CDR2: SNHLY, FYNNEI. This CDR3 is 14 amino acids long. Trimming pared 6 bases from V and 1 base from J, leaving 12 bases between. This CDR3 reads CASRGRDFQETQYF. In DNA, the CDR3 is TGTGCCAGCAGGGGCAGAGATTTCCAAGAGACCCAGTACTTC.

The chain couples TRBV6-5 to TRBJ1-3; the D gene is possibly TRBD1 (5 bases). Germline CDR1 MNHEY, CDR2 SVGAGI. V shed 2 bases and J shed 3 bases, with 11 bases lying between them. The CDR3 is 15 amino acids. DNA for the CDR3: TGTGCCAGCAGTTACGGGGGATTAGGTGGAAACACCATATATTTT. Translation gives CASSYGGLGGNTIYF.

J is TRBJ2-1 and V is TRBV7-6; no definite D call. V was cut by 1 base and J by 6 bases, with 7 bases left in between. Germline CDR1 SGHVS, CDR2 FNYEAQ. The CDR3 has 13 amino acids. The chain's CDR3 is CASSLGPVNEQFF. CDR3 DNA: TGTGCCAGCAGCTTAGGTCCGGTCAATGAGCAGTTCTTC.

V and J are TRBV11-2 and TRBJ1-5; D is perhaps TRBD1 (5 bases). CDR3 size: 12 residues. Germline CDR1 reads SGHAT; CDR2 reads FQNNGV. V lost 0 bases to trimming and J lost 9 bases, with 6 bases between them. The DNA of the CDR3 is TGTGCCAGCAGCTTAGAGAGGGGGCCCCAGCATTTT. Amino acids: CASSLERGPQHF.

This chain joins TRBV19 and TRBJ2-2, with D possibly being TRBD2 (5 bases). CDR1 is LNHDA and CDR2 is SQIVND in the germline V gene (reference sequence). Trimming took 3 bases from V and 7 from J, leaving 15 bases between them. CDR3 length: 15 amino acids. The CDR3 spells CASSIIGVLNGELFF. The CDR3 DNA is TGTGCCAGTAGTATTATCGGGGTACTGAACGGGGAGCTGTTTTTT.

The genes are TRBV9 and TRBJ2-7; a possible D gene is TRBD1 (6 bases). V dropped 0 bases and J dropped 2 bases, with 9 bases sitting between them. The CDR3 sequence is 14 residues long. Germline-derived CDR1 and CDR2 are SGDLS and YYNGEE. CDR3 bases: TGTGCCAGCAGCGTAGACGACAGGCCCTACGAGCAGTACTTC. Amino acids: CASSVDDRPYEQYF.

This chain uses TRBV7-2 with TRBJ1-4; D gene unclear. The CDR3 has 15 amino acids. The germline gives CDR1 SGHTA, CDR2 FQGNSA. V lost 1 base, J lost 1 base, and 7 bases lay in between. CDR3 DNA: TGTGCCAGCAGCTTAGGGCTGGGAACTAATGAAAAACTGTTTTTT. As protein: CASSLGLGTNEKLFF.

J is TRBJ1-1 and V is TRBV5-6; D not certain. Germline CDR1 reads SGHDT; CDR2 reads YYEEEE. Between the trimmed V and J ends, which lost 0 bases and 2 bases, there was a span of 8 bases. The length of the CDR3 is 14 residues. The CDR3 DNA reads as TGTGCCAGCAGCTTGGGGGAACGCAACACTGAAGCTTTCTTT. Translated: CASSLGERNTEAFF.

V usage is TRBV5-6 and J usage is TRBJ2-5; 7 bases map to TRBD1. Judging by the DNA end, TRBJ2-7 fits better; the J call may be wrong. This CDR3 comprises 14 residues. The V gene's germline CDR1 is SGHDT and CDR2 YYEEEE. In DNA form, the CDR3 reads TGTGCCAGCAGCCCGACAGGGACCGGCTACGAGCAGTACTTC. Its protein is CASSPTGTGYEQYF.

This clone has just one count. This chain uses TRBV5-6 with TRBJ2-5; 8 nucleotides agree with TRBD1. The CDR3 is 14 residues long. Unmatched junction bases numbered 5, after V lost 2 bases and J lost 5 bases. Germline-derived CDR1 and CDR2 are SGHDT and YYEEEE. The CDR3: CASSFRTGRETQYF. The CDR3 coding sequence is TGTGCCAGCAGCTTCAGGACAGGGCGGGAGACCCAGTACTTC.

This clone was observed a handful of times. The CDR3 spells CASTGEYTIYF. CDR3 coding DNA: TGTGCCAGCACGGGTGAGTACACCATATATTTT. The chain uses TRBV7-3 and TRBJ1-3, with D hard to call. The V and J ends lost 7 bases and 8 bases respectively, with 9 bases between them. Germline lookup yields CDR1 SGHTA and CDR2 FQGTGA. The CDR3 sequence is 11 residues long.

V gene TRBV5-4 combines with J gene TRBJ2-5, with D maybe TRBD2 (6 bases). The CDR3 has 16 residues. Germline V gene lookup returns CDR1 SGHNT and CDR2 YYREEE (reference sequence). V was cut by 1 base and J by 0 bases, with 13 bases left in between. Here the CDR3 DNA reads TGTGCCAGCAGCTTGTTAAAGGGGACTCACCAAGAGACCCAGTACTTC. Translating gives CASSLLKGTHQETQYF.

The rearrangement links TRBV11-3 to TRBJ2-1; 9 nucleotides align to TRBD2. V trimming: 1 base; J trimming: 7 bases; junction bases outside the gene matches: 5. This CDR3 is 15 amino acids long. Germline lookup yields CDR1 SGHNT and CDR2 YENEEA. CDR3 region: CASSLVAGGQNEQFF. The CDR3 bases are TGTGCCAGCAGCTTAGTGGCGGGGGGGCAGAATGAGCAGTTCTTC.

The table lists this clone with a count of one. The chain couples TRBV6-1 to TRBJ2-2, with a weak D call TRBD2 (5 bases). Trimming pared 8 bases from V and 1 base from J, leaving 11 bases between. Germline CDR1 and CDR2: MNHNS and SASEGT. CDR3 length: 14 amino acids. The CDR3 loop reads CASAPGLNTGELFF. The CDR3 DNA is TGTGCCAGCGCCCCCGGACTGAACACCGGGGAGCTGTTTTTT.

About this clone itself: Other DNA variants within this sample encode the same CDR3. V usage is TRBV11-3 and J usage is TRBJ1-6; D gene ambiguous. CDR1 SGHNT and CDR2 YENEEA come from the germline V gene. The V gene lost 0 bases and the J gene lost 0 bases, with 12 bases spanning the gap. The CDR3 is 18 amino acids. The DNA of the CDR3 is TGTGCCAGCAGCTTAGATCAAGGCGGTAGCTCCTATAATTCACCCCTCCACTTT. Protein: CASSLDQGGSSYNSPLHF.

This chain joins TRBV18 and TRBJ2-1; either TRBD1 or TRBD2 may fit D (6 bases each). CDR3 length equals 15 residues. Trimming left V 0 bases short and J 6 bases short, with 12 bases between. Germline V lookup: CDR1 KGHSH, CDR2 LQKENI. CDR3 in amino acids: CASSPPGGSLNEQFF. The CDR3 DNA reads TGTGCCAGCTCACCACCGGGGGGCTCTCTCAATGAGCAGTTCTTC.

The J gene is TRBJ2-1, the V gene TRBV5-4; 10 bases map to TRBD1. J gave up 9 bases and V 0 bases, and 3 bases lay outside the gene matches. The germline gives CDR1 SGHNT, CDR2 YYREEE (reference sequence). The CDR3 contains 14 residues. CDR3 DNA sequence: TGTGCCAGCAGCTTGGCCGGGACAGGGGTTGAGCAGTTCTTC. This gives the protein CASSLAGTGVEQFF.

The V call is TRBV9, the J call TRBJ1-5; the D gene is possibly TRBD1 (5 bases). Germline assignment: CDR1 SGDLS and CDR2 YYNGEE. The V end lost 0 bases, the J end lost 2 bases, and 18 bases lay between the germline ends. The CDR3 length is 18 residues. The CDR3 sequence: CASSVETGGALCNQPQHF. CDR3 DNA sequence: TGTGCCAGCAGCGTAGAGACCGGAGGGGCCCTATGCAATCAGCCCCAGCATTTT.

This clone appeared once. This sequence joins TRBV28 and TRBJ1-4; D not resolved. The CDR3 runs to 14 residues. Germline CDR1 reads MDHEN; CDR2 reads SYDVKM. Deletions cut 6 bases from V and 6 bases from J, with 14 bases between. CDR3 protein: CASSLDQEDEKLFF. The CDR3 bases are TGTGCCAGCAGCCTGGACCAAGAGGATGAAAAACTGTTTTTT.

A few counts support this clone. The V gene is TRBV19, the J gene TRBJ2-5; 8 bases align to TRBD1. Trimming removed 5 bases from V and 5 bases from J; junction bases left unmatched: 10. CDR1 and CDR2 from the germline V gene are LNHDA and SQIVND (reference sequence). The CDR3 sequence is 15 residues long. The CDR3: CASSPTRGLRETQYF. The CDR3 DNA follows: TGTGCCAGTAGTCCAACCAGGGGGCTTAGGGAGACCCAGTACTTC.

The chain employs TRBV7-9 and TRBJ1-2, with 7 bases matching TRBD1. J was trimmed by 8 bases and V by 1 base; bases with no gene match: 4. Germline lookup yields CDR1 SEHNR and CDR2 FQNEAQ (reference sequence). The CDR3 totals 13 residues. In nucleotides, the CDR3 is TGTGCCAGCAGCTTAGAGACAGGGAACGGCTACACCTTC. Translation gives CASSLETGNGYTF.

The rearrangement joins TRBV7-9 to TRBJ2-7; D not certain. Germline V gene lookup returns CDR1 SEHNR and CDR2 FQNEAQ (reference sequence). The CDR3 totals 15 residues. The ends were cut back, 5 bases at V and 4 bases at J, with 18 bases in the middle. The CDR3 is CASSLSSARWYEQYF. CDR3 in DNA: TGTGCCAGCAGCCTATCTAGTGCACGATGGTACGAGCAGTACTTC.

V and J are TRBV9 and TRBJ2-5; D is unresolved. V lost 3 bases, J lost 1 base, and 4 bases lay in between. The CDR3 consists of 12 residues. Germline-derived CDR1 and CDR2 are SGDLS and YYNGEE. CDR3 coding DNA: TGTGCCAGCAGCGGGGTCCAAGAGACCCAGTACTTC. Encoded protein: CASSGVQETQYF.